This T cell receptor beta chain was identified during a study of T cell responses to AZD1222 COVID-19 vaccine. Data came from immunoSEQ multiplex PCR; TCRdb stores just in-frame clones and leaves some out. In the table there are some 79,000 clones, 80% to 90% of which are singletons. Germline values: CDR1 MDHEN, CDR2 SYDVKM. V lost 5 bases to trimming and J lost 3 bases, with 12 bases between them. This CDR3 spans 14 amino acids. Sequences were derived from peripheral blood, sampled 28 days after the second AZD1222 dose. V usage is TRBV28 and J usage is TRBJ2-3, with D possibly matching TRBD2 (5 bases). The receptor's source is an adult who received the AZD1222 COVID-19 vaccine. The CDR3: CASSPRGRTDTQYF. CDR3 DNA: TGTGCCAGCAGTCCCAGAGGGAGAACAGATACGCAGTATTTT.